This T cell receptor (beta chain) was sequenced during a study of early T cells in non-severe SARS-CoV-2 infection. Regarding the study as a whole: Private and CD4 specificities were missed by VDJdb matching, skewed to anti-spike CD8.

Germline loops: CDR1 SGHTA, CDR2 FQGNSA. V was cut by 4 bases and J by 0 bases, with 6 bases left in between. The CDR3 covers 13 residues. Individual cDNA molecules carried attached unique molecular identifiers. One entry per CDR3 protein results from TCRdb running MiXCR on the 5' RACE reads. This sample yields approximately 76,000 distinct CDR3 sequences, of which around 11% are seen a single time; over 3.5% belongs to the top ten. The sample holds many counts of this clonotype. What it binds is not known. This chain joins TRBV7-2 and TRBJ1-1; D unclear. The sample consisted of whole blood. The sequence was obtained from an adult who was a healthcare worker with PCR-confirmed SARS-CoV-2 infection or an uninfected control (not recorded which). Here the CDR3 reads CASSSDVNTEAFF. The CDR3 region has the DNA TGTGCCAGCAGCTCGGACGTGAACACTGAAGCTTTCTTT.